Listed here are 9 T cell receptor beta chains from one sample, sequenced in a study of CD8 T cells in ankylosing spondylitis. In TCRdb, the 5' RACE reads were re-called with MiXCR into one record per CDR3 protein. The table lists approximately 150,000 distinct CDR3 sequences, roughly 34% of them singletons. Sequenced sample: synovial fluid, either unsorted or a sorted T cell fraction (not recorded which). All receptors come from a male donor with ankylosing spondylitis.

V usage is TRBV6-1 and J usage is TRBJ2-5; possible D gene TRBD1, 6 bases. Trimming removed 6 bases at V and 1 base at J, with 15 bases between. The CDR3 has 15 amino acids. Germline V gene data show CDR1 as MNHNS and CDR2 as SASEGT. In nucleotides, the CDR3 is TGTGCCAGCAGCCGACAGGCCGGGCGCCAAGAGACCCAGTACTTC. Protein: CASSRQAGRQETQYF.

This clonotype occurred many times. This chain links TRBV6-1 with TRBJ2-3; D is uncertain. Trimming removed 1 base at V and 2 bases at J, with 7 bases between. This CDR3 has 14 amino acids. From germline, CDR1 is MNHNS and CDR2 SASEGT. The DNA for the CDR3 is TGTGCCAGCAGTGAAGAGTCTATCACAGATACGCAGTATTTT. Amino acids: CASSEESITDTQYF.

The table lists this clonotype with many counts. The chain carries TRBV5-1 and TRBJ2-7, with TRBD2 identical over 10 bases. Germline CDR1 reads SGHRS; CDR2 reads YFSETQ. CDR3 length: 15 amino acids. J was trimmed by 4 bases and V by 4 bases; bases with no gene match: 8. The CDR3 spells CASSTRAGGRYEQYF. CDR3 nucleotides: TGCGCCAGCAGCACCAGAGCGGGAGGGAGATACGAGCAGTACTTC.

The table lists this clonotype with many counts. The chain combines TRBV7-9 with TRBJ1-1, with D tentatively TRBD1 (6 bases). The CDR3 consists of 16 residues. Trimming shortened V by 1 base and J by 5 bases, and 17 bases separated the two germline ends. Germline CDR1 and CDR2: SEHNR and FQNEAQ (reference sequence). The CDR3 nucleotides are TGTGCCAGCAGCTTAGAATCAGGGCGGCAGGGGACTGAAGCTTTCTTT. Translating gives CASSLESGRQGTEAFF.

The CDR3 here is CASSARGSDTQYF. CDR3 sequence (DNA): TGTGCCAGCAGCGCGCGGGGGTCAGATACGCAGTATTTT. The chain combines TRBV13 with TRBJ2-3, with TRBD2 identical over 7 bases. The CDR3 contains 13 residues. V lost 5 bases to trimming and J lost 4 bases; unmatched junction nucleotides: 3. CDR1 and CDR2 from the germline V gene are PRHDT and FYEKMQ (reference sequence).

This clonotype was counted at least ten times. The chain joins TRBV28 to TRBJ2-7; D unclear. Deletions cut 3 bases from V and 0 bases from J, with 12 bases between. In germline, CDR1 is MDHEN, CDR2 SYDVKM. The CDR3 is 15 amino acids. CDR3 protein: CASSLNRRDSYEQYF. Written as DNA, the CDR3 is TGTGCCAGCAGTTTGAATCGCCGAGACTCCTACGAGCAGTACTTC.

This clonotype was found once. The rearrangement uses TRBV6-1 and TRBJ2-5; 9 bases match TRBD1. This CDR3 is 18 amino acids long. J gave up 2 bases and V 7 bases, and 17 bases lay outside the gene matches. From germline, CDR1 is MNHNS and CDR2 SASEGT. The CDR3 coding sequence is TGTGCCAGCAACACTAAAAAAGGGACAGGGTTTTTTCAAGAGACCCAGTACTTC. As protein: CASNTKKGTGFFQETQYF.

The chain joins TRBV20-1 to TRBJ2-7; TRBD1 matches at 7 bases. The CDR3 is made up of 15 amino acids. CDR1 is DFQATT and CDR2 is SNEGSKA in the germline V gene (reference sequence). The trim removed 3 bases at V and 2 bases at J, leaving 10 bases unmatched. The CDR3 nucleotides are TGCAGTGCTAGCAACCTAGGCCAGGGGGCCTACGAGCAGTACTTC. It codes for CSASNLGQGAYEQYF.

The chain employs TRBV5-1 and TRBJ1-1, with a possible D match to TRBD1 (6 bases). Germline CDR1 is SGHRS and CDR2 is YFSETQ. This CDR3 contains 14 residues. Between the trimmed V and J ends, which lost 2 bases and 2 bases, there was a span of 10 bases. The CDR3 region has the DNA TGCGCCAGCAGCTTACGCAGGGGCAACACTGAAGCTTTCTTT. Its protein is CASSLRRGNTEAFF. The full variable domain, completed using reference TRBV5-1 and TRBJ1-1, is KAGVTQTPRYLIKTRGQQVTLSCSPISGHRSVSWYQQTPGQGLQFLFEYFSETQRNKGNFPGRFSGRQFSNSRSEMNVSTLELGDSALYLCASSLRRGNTEAFFGQGTRLTVV.